This TCR beta chain was found in a study of blood T cell repertoires in COVID-19. Under the authors' procedure: Estimated nucleated cell counts came from reference gene primer amplification. Sequenced by immunoSEQ multiplex PCR; TCRdb stores in-frame clones only, minus some. V and J calls and clone size follow that table, whereas D and trimming were derived from the DNA. The profile covers 200,000 to 250,000 clones, with over 80% appearing a single time and about 3.5% taken by the ten largest. The CDR3 is made up of 15 amino acids. Germline V lookup: CDR1 MRHNA, CDR2 SNTAGT. V was clipped by 0 bases and J by 5 bases, with 11 bases between them.

Sequenced input: PBMCs or T cells enriched from blood (not recorded which). This TCR was recovered from a woman in her thirties who had been exposed to COVID-19. The chain carries TRBV6-4 and TRBJ2-1, with no clear D. The chain's CDR3 is CASSDSPTTHNEQFF. Here the CDR3 DNA reads TGTGCCAGCAGTGACTCGCCTACCACCCACAATGAGCAGTTCTTC.